This T cell receptor beta chain originates from a study of shared clonotypes between healthy human individuals. The method was immunoSEQ multiplex PCR; TCRdb's version includes in-frame clones alone and lacks a portion of them. The sample consists of about 450,000 clones, around three quarters of them appearing once. The CDR3 loop spans 13 amino acids. CDR1 is MNHNY, CDR2 SVGAGI, per germline (reference sequence). The V gene end was trimmed by 6 bases and the J gene end by 7 bases; junction bases not matched to a gene: 6. The donors, healthy adults who were HIV-negative, had experienced no recent acute infections or vaccinations.

Sequencing was carried out using PBMCs. V usage is TRBV6-6 and J usage is TRBJ2-7; 10 positions match TRBD1. The TCR sequence derives from a middle-aged woman in good health. Some clones in this sample may be carry-over from other donors' samples. CDR3 nucleotides: TGTGCCAGCAGAACCGACAGGGGGCGAGAGCAGTACTTC. Residues: CASRTDRGREQYF.